This note documents a single T cell receptor (beta chain) sequence. CDR1 is LNHDA and CDR2 is SQIVND in the germline V gene (reference sequence). The CDR3 covers 15 residues. Losses at the gene ends were 3 bases for V and 4 bases for J; bases not matched to a gene: 7. The data originate from a study of blood T cell repertoires in COVID-19. For the study at large: In each case, the material was cDNA or gDNA derived from T cells, B-cell-depleted T cells, or PBMCs.

In assigning cohorts, the study relied on participant-reported clinical history. Donors in Cohort 3 counted as recovered after two negative PCRs, clearance, or symptom resolution. Original handling: Estimates of nucleated cell counts were drawn from the amplification of reference gene primers. Profiling relied on immunoSEQ multiplex PCR, and the TCRdb table lists in-frame clones only, not all of them. Clone size and V and J calls were adopted from that table, with D and trimming inferred from the DNA. The sample contains about 130,000 clones, 83% of which appear only once. This receptor was taken from a man aged 30-40 years who had recovered from COVID-19. The rearrangement links TRBV19 to TRBJ2-5; 8 nucleotides align to TRBD2. Specimen: PBMCs or T cells enriched from blood (not recorded which). CDR3 loop: CASSIVGLAGETQYF. For the CDR3, the DNA is TGTGCCAGTAGTATCGTCGGGCTAGCGGGAGAGACCCAGTACTTC.